The next 14 T cell receptor beta chains were all read from a single sample in a study of human T cells and chemical hapten exposure. TCRdb re-derived calls from the RACE reads in MiXCR, one entry per CDR3 protein. The sample lists around 110,000 distinct CDR3 sequences; over 10% were seen once. Time point defined: patch test 1, 2 weeks after DPC sensitization. Treatment described: therapeutic diphenylcyclopropenone sensitization with weekly scalp DPC. This specimen consisted of whole blood, obtained in connection with sensitization to the hapten diphenylcyclopropenone (DPC). These receptor sequences come from a woman aged 45-65 years with alopecia areata. Some clones in this sample may be carry-over from other donors' samples.

The sample holds a few counts of this clonotype. This chain joins TRBV29-1 and TRBJ1-1; tentatively, D is TRBD1 (6 bases). V shed 6 bases and J shed 0 bases, with 14 bases lying between them. CDR1 is SQVTM, CDR2 ANQGSEA, per germline. The CDR3 totals 14 residues. For the CDR3, the DNA is TGCAGCGTCGCAGAGGGGGGGCTGAACACTGAAGCTTTCTTT. It encodes CSVAEGGLNTEAFF.

This chain joins TRBV29-1 and TRBJ2-3, with D maybe TRBD2 (5 bases). Germline values: CDR1 SQVTM, CDR2 ANQGSEA. This CDR3 region has 13 residues. Trimming took off 7 bases at V and 2 bases at J, with 13 bases between the two ends. CDR3 DNA: TGCAGCGATGGAGGAGCGGCCACAGATACGCAGTATTTT. Translating it yields CSDGGAATDTQYF.

This clonotype was counted a few times. The chain couples TRBV3-1 to TRBJ1-2, with TRBD1 matching 10 bases. Germline CDR1 reads LGHDT; CDR2 reads YNNKEL (reference sequence). The CDR3 has 16 amino acids. J lost 3 bases, V lost 0 bases, and 4 bases had no gene match. The CDR3 region has the DNA TGTGCCAGCAGCCAAGATCCGGACAGGGGGGACTATGGCTACACCTTC. This gives the protein CASSQDPDRGDYGYTF.

This clonotype was detected ten times or more. The rearrangement uses TRBV6-6 and TRBJ1-1; a weak D match, TRBD1 (6 bases). Germline CDR1 reads MNHNY; CDR2 reads SVGAGI (reference sequence). The CDR3 consists of 18 residues. V lost 0 bases to trimming and J lost 0 bases, with 17 bases between them. This CDR3 is CASSYSNQGPLMNTEAFF. In DNA, the CDR3 is TGTGCCAGCAGTTACTCAAATCAGGGGCCACTCATGAACACTGAAGCTTTCTTT.

The CDR3 DNA follows: TGTGCCAGCAGTGAGGGAGGCGGGAGTCAGCCCCAGCATTTT. Translation gives CASSEGGGSQPQHF. The genes are TRBV9 and TRBJ1-5; D gene uncertain. The V end was cut by 5 bases, the J end by 6 bases, with 15 bases between. The V gene's germline CDR1 is SGDLS and CDR2 YYNGEE. The CDR3 has 14 amino acids.

This clonotype came up a few times. This rearrangement joins TRBV28 to TRBJ1-2; D perhaps matches TRBD1 (5 bases). The CDR3 runs 14 residues. CDR1 and CDR2 (germline): MDHEN, SYDVKM. Trimming pared 3 bases from V and 2 bases from J, leaving 10 bases between. The CDR3 nucleotides read TGTGCCAGCAGTTTCGAGGGGATCAACTATGGCTACACCTTC. Its translation: CASSFEGINYGYTF.

The table lists this clonotype with a few counts. The chain recombines TRBV29-1 with TRBJ2-1; 7 bases line up with TRBD2. Germline values: CDR1 SQVTM, CDR2 ANQGSEA. The CDR3 is made up of 14 amino acids. V was clipped by 3 bases and J by 3 bases; unmatched bases: 5. CDR3 sequence (DNA): TGCAGCGTTGATGTACGGGGGGACTACAATGAGCAGTTCTTC. Residues: CSVDVRGDYNEQFF.

Many counts were recorded for this clonotype. The chain employs TRBV4-1 and TRBJ1-5; D is ambiguous. Trimming took off 3 bases at V and 1 base at J, with 7 bases between the two ends. CDR3 length equals 14 residues. Looked up from germline, CDR1 is MGHRA and CDR2 is YSYEKL. The CDR3 DNA sequence: TGCGCCAGCAGCCACCCCGACAGCAATCAGCCCCAGCATTTT. Translated: CASSHPDSNQPQHF.

This clonotype was picked up a small number of times. The V gene is TRBV12-3 or TRBV12-4, the J gene TRBJ2-5; maybe TRBD2 (5 bases). There are 13 residues in the CDR3. Trimming left V 6 bases short and J 2 bases short, with 10 bases between. The CDR3 region is CASSPGVQETQYF. The CDR3 nucleotides are TGTGCCAGCAGCCCCGGGGTACAAGAGACCCAGTACTTC.

This clonotype was counted many times. The V and J genes are TRBV6-2 or TRBV6-3 and TRBJ2-2; possible D gene TRBD2, 6 bases. This CDR3 is built from 12 residues. The germline CDR1 and CDR2 sequences are MNHEY and SVGEGT. The V end lost 8 bases, the J end lost 6 bases, and 10 bases lay between the germline ends. The CDR3 region is CASRWRAGELFF. DNA for the CDR3: TGTGCCAGCCGCTGGAGGGCCGGGGAGCTGTTTTTT.

The rearrangement links TRBV10-3 to TRBJ1-2; the match to TRBD1 covers 7 bases. Germline values: CDR1 ENHRY, CDR2 SYGVKD. The CDR3 has 16 amino acids. Germline trimming cut 5 bases from V and 4 bases from J; bases unmatched to any gene: 13. This CDR3 is CAISRDSGPNRYGYTF. The CDR3 coding sequence is TGTGCCATCAGTAGGGACAGCGGTCCAAATCGCTATGGCTACACCTTC.

This chain uses TRBV4-1 with TRBJ1-2; D not resolved. V gave up 7 bases and J gave up 8 bases, with 17 bases separating them. The CDR3 is 13 residues long. CDR1 is MGHRA and CDR2 is YSYEKL in the germline V gene. The CDR3: CASNAPLAGGYTF. The CDR3 region has the DNA TGCGCCAGCAACGCCCCCTTAGCGGGCGGCTACACCTTC.

The chain links TRBV5-1 to TRBJ2-3; 10 bases are a match to TRBD1. V was pared by 4 bases and J by 6 bases, with 17 bases of the junction left unmatched. The CDR3 loop spans 18 amino acids. Germline CDR1 is SGHRS and CDR2 is YFSETQ. Here the CDR3 reads CASSLLAPGTGATDTQYF. Written as DNA, the CDR3 is TGCGCCAGCAGCCTTTTGGCTCCCGGGACAGGGGCAACGGATACGCAGTATTTT.

The chain uses TRBV28 and TRBJ2-3, with D possibly TRBD2 on 6 matching bases. This CDR3 spans 12 amino acids. CDR1 and CDR2 (germline): MDHEN, SYDVKM. V was trimmed by 7 bases and J by 1 base, leaving 6 bases between them. CDR3 residues: CASTGGTDTQYF. As DNA, the CDR3 is TGTGCCAGCACGGGGGGCACAGATACGCAGTATTTT.